Following are 18 T cell receptor beta chains from one sample sequenced in a study of blood T cell repertoires in COVID-19. This table comes from immunoSEQ multiplex PCR, and its TCRdb copy is limited to in-frame clones, with some not included. This table has 250,000 or so clones, roughly 84% appearing once. The sequenced sample consisted of peripheral blood. The receptors here all came from a man aged 40-50 years who had recovered from COVID-19.

The V gene is TRBV7-2, the J gene TRBJ1-1; TRBD1 agrees at 9 bases. This CDR3 region has 15 residues. In germline, CDR1 is SGHTA, CDR2 FQGNSA. V lost 4 bases and J lost 0; bases outside the gene matches: 3. Here the CDR3 DNA reads TGTGCCAGCAGCTCCGACAGGGGGATGAACACTGAAGCTTTCTTT. Protein sequence: CASSSDRGMNTEAFF.

The rearrangement links TRBV10-3 to TRBJ2-2; TRBD2 might be the D (5 bases). V was cut by 0 bases and J by 5 bases, with 7 bases left in between. The CDR3 sequence is 14 residues long. CDR1 is ENHRY and CDR2 is SYGVKD in the germline V gene. The CDR3 protein is CAISESGGTGELFF. CDR3 DNA: TGTGCCATCAGTGAGTCTGGAGGAACCGGGGAGCTGTTTTTT.

The gene calls are TRBV3-1 (or the pseudogene TRBV3-2) and TRBJ1-1; D remains unclear. The CDR3 runs to 13 residues. Germline CDR1 and CDR2: LGHDT and YNNKEL (reference sequence). V gave up 5 bases and J gave up 4 bases, with 11 bases separating them. CDR3 sequence (DNA): TGTGCCAGCAGCTCCATGGCAGGCACTGAAGCTTTCTTT. Its translation is CASSSMAGTEAFF.

The rearrangement uses TRBV7-9 and TRBJ1-1; the match to TRBD1 covers 7 bases. The V and J ends lost 4 bases and 4 bases, in that order; junction bases with no gene match: 6. The CDR3 covers 14 residues. Germline-derived CDR1 and CDR2 are SEHNR and FQNEAQ (reference sequence). The CDR3 loop is CASSYQGDGTEAFF. The CDR3, as DNA: TGTGCCAGCAGCTATCAGGGGGACGGCACTGAAGCTTTCTTT.

V gene TRBV19 combines with J gene TRBJ1-6; 9 nucleotides align to TRBD1. The CDR3 is made up of 18 amino acids. CDR1 and CDR2 (germline): LNHDA, SQIVND (reference sequence). V was clipped by 3 bases and J by 8 bases; unmatched bases: 14. This CDR3 is CASSMGQGRWIWDSPLHF. The CDR3 nucleotides read TGTGCCAGTAGTATGGGACAGGGAAGGTGGATTTGGGATTCACCCCTCCACTTT.

V and J are TRBV9 and TRBJ2-2; perhaps TRBD1 as D (5 bases). This CDR3 comprises 15 residues. Germline lookup yields CDR1 SGDLS and CDR2 YYNGEE. V shed 5 bases and J shed 1 base, with 12 bases lying between them. CDR3 loop: CASREGAGNTGELFF. DNA for the CDR3: TGTGCCAGCAGGGAAGGGGCAGGGAACACCGGGGAGCTGTTTTTT.

The rearrangement links TRBV30 to TRBJ2-3, with D perhaps TRBD2 (7 bases). This CDR3 comprises 14 residues. The germline V and J ends were trimmed by 0 bases and 2 bases, with 9 bases remaining between them. Per germline, CDR1 GTSNPN and CDR2 SVGIG (reference sequence). Written as DNA, the CDR3 is TGTGCCTGGAGTGTAGGGGGGGACACAGATACGCAGTATTTT. The encoded protein is CAWSVGGDTDTQYF.

This chain connects TRBV7-9 to TRBJ2-2; 8 nucleotides align to TRBD1. This CDR3 region has 14 residues. Germline-derived CDR1 and CDR2 are SEHNR and FQNEAQ (reference sequence). After removal of 7 bases from V and 5 bases from J, the junction contained 6 bases not matched to a gene. CDR3 protein: CASNSQGATGELFF. The CDR3 coding sequence is TGTGCCAGCAACTCCCAGGGGGCTACCGGGGAGCTGTTTTTT.

V gene TRBV6-1 combines with J gene TRBJ2-3, with 10 bases lining up with TRBD1. The CDR3 is 18 residues long. The germline gives CDR1 MNHNS, CDR2 SASEGT. The ends lost 4 bases at V and 0 bases at J; junction bases unmatched: 10. The CDR3 coding sequence is TGTGCCAGCAGTGTTCGACAGGGGGCGCAAAGAAGCACAGATACGCAGTATTTT. Translated, it gives CASSVRQGAQRSTDTQYF.

V and J are TRBV14 and TRBJ2-7; 7 bases are a match to TRBD2. The germline gives CDR1 SGHDN, CDR2 FVKESK. The CDR3 loop spans 18 amino acids. J was trimmed by 3 bases and V by 0 bases; bases with no gene match: 14. The DNA for the CDR3 is TGTGCCAGCAGCCAAGATGAGCCGCGGGAGACCCGAGGCTACGAGCAGTACTTC. Residues: CASSQDEPRETRGYEQYF.

The chain links TRBV18 to TRBJ2-3; 13 nucleotides match TRBD2. The germline V gene has CDR1 KGHSH and CDR2 LQKENI. Losses at the gene ends were 4 bases for V and 4 bases for J; bases not matched to a gene: 2. The CDR3 sequence is 15 residues long. The CDR3, as DNA: TGTGCCAGCTCACGGGGACTAGCGGGACCAGATACGCAGTATTTT. It encodes CASSRGLAGPDTQYF.

V and J are TRBV29-1 and TRBJ2-2; TRBD2 matches at 14 bases. Germline-derived CDR1 and CDR2 are SQVTM and ANQGSEA. The V and J ends lost 7 bases and 3 bases, in that order; junction bases with no gene match: 13. The CDR3 runs 18 residues. CDR3 in amino acids: CSATGTSGSGMDTGELFF. The DNA for the CDR3 is TGCAGCGCCACCGGGACTAGCGGGAGCGGTATGGACACCGGGGAGCTGTTTTTT.

This chain links TRBV11-3 with TRBJ2-3, with 8 nucleotides matching TRBD1. CDR1 is SGHNT, CDR2 YENEEA, per germline. The CDR3 has 16 amino acids. J lost 6 bases, V lost 1 base, and 9 bases had no gene match. CDR3 in DNA: TGTGCCAGCAGCTTAGTCTGGCAGGGGGCCCCGGATACGCAGTATTTT. This sequence encodes CASSLVWQGAPDTQYF.

The chain recombines TRBV7-2 with TRBJ1-2; D is uncertain. Per germline, CDR1 SGHTA and CDR2 FQGNSA. V was trimmed by 5 bases and J by 6 bases, leaving 16 bases between them. The CDR3 totals 14 residues. The CDR3 spells CASSLSIPTHGYTF. In nucleotides, the CDR3 is TGTGCCAGCAGCCTATCCATCCCGACTCATGGCTACACCTTC.

The rearrangement uses TRBV7-9 and TRBJ1-1, with D possibly being TRBD1 (6 bases). V was cut by 1 base and J by 5 bases, with 14 bases left in between. The CDR3 extends over 15 amino acids. Germline lookup yields CDR1 SEHNR and CDR2 FQNEAQ (reference sequence). For the CDR3, the DNA is TGTGCCAGCAGCTTAGACAGGGTGAAAGTAACTGAAGCTTTCTTT. As protein: CASSLDRVKVTEAFF.

This chain links TRBV2 with TRBJ2-1, with 8 bases fitting TRBD1. Trimming cost V 10 bases and J 1 base; bases outside gene matches: 6. The CDR3 consists of 14 residues. CDR1 and CDR2 (germline): SNHLY, FYNNEI. Written as DNA, the CDR3 is TGTGCCACCGGCAGGGGGCCTTCCTACAATGAGCAGTTCTTC. Its translation is CATGRGPSYNEQFF.

The V call is TRBV11-3, the J call TRBJ2-1; TRBD2 aligns across 8 bases. The germline V gene encodes CDR1 SGHNT and CDR2 YENEEA. The V segment lost 5 bases and the J segment 0 bases; nucleotides outside the gene matches: 6. The CDR3 sequence is 16 residues long. CDR3 sequence: CASSRFAGGSYNEQFF. CDR3 DNA sequence: TGTGCCAGCAGCCGGTTCGCGGGGGGCTCCTACAATGAGCAGTTCTTC. Looking up the rest from reference TRBV11-3 and TRBJ2-1 gives the full variable domain: EAGVVQSPRYKIIEKKQPVAFWCNPISGHNTLYWYLQNLGQGPELLIRYENEEAVDDSQLPKDRFSAERLKGVDSTLKIQPAELGDSAVYLCASSRFAGGSYNEQFFGPGTRLTVL.

The CDR3 region has the DNA TGTGCCACTGGACAGGGGCAGGGCTACACCTTC. Amino acid sequence: CATGQGQGYTF. The V call is TRBV10-3, the J call TRBJ1-2, with 9 bases matching TRBD1. This CDR3 is 11 amino acids long. Trimming removed 10 bases from V and 8 bases from J; junction bases left unmatched: 5. CDR1 and CDR2 from the germline V gene are ENHRY and SYGVKD.